This is a list of T cell receptor beta chains from one sample in a study of cytomegalovirus exposure and HLA in healthy donors. TCRdb's table, derived via immunoSEQ multiplex PCR, lists solely in-frame clones and lacks some. The sample yields some 90,000 clones, about 74% seen once. The sample consisted of PBMCs. The receptors were sampled from a man aged 40-55 years in good health and CMV-seronegative. CDR3s include the opening cysteine and the closing phenylalanine or tryptophan. D genes are given only for firm matches. Clone size is given for some rows only: seen once, a few or many times, or a class if the clone is expanded.

J gene,D gene,V gene,clone size,CDR3 length,CDR3 DNA,CDR3 protein
TRBJ2-7,TRBD1,TRBV27,-,17,TGTGCCAGCAGTTTGACGGCCGGGACAGGGTCCTCCTACGAGCAGTACTTC,CASSLTAGTGSSYEQYF
TRBJ1-6,-,TRBV5-6,-,14,TGTGCCAGCAGTTACAGGGATGAGAGTTCACCCCTCCACTTT,CASSYRDESSPLHF
TRBJ2-7,TRBD2,TRBV4-1,-,15,TGCGCCAGCAGCCGGGGACTAGCGGGGGCCTACGAGCAGTACTTC,CASSRGLAGAYEQYF
TRBJ1-5,TRBD1,TRBV27,-,17,TGTGCCAGCAGTTCACATACAGGGGACAAGGCCGATCAGCCCCAGCATTTT,CASSSHTGDKADQPQHF
TRBJ1-2,-,TRBV19,-,14,TGTGCCAGTAATGACCGGACAAACAACTATGGCTACACCTTC,CASNDRTNNYGYTF
TRBJ2-1,TRBD2,TRBV4-1,-,18,TGCGCCAGCAGTCGTCTCCCGGGACTAGCGGGGGGGATAGATGAGCAGTTCTTC,CASSRLPGLAGGIDEQFF
TRBJ2-7,-,TRBV15,-,14,TGTGCCACCAGCAGGGTTCGGGGGAGGTACGAGCAGTACTTC,CATSRVRGRYEQYF
TRBJ2-5,-,TRBV28,-,15,TGTGCCAGCAGCCGGACAGCCTCGTACCAAGAGACCCAGTACTTC,CASSRTASYQETQYF
TRBJ2-1,TRBD2,TRBV7-7,few,15,TGTGCCAGCAGCTTAGTAGCGGGGGGGCCAGGTGAGCAGTTCTTC,CASSLVAGGPGEQFF
TRBJ1-5,-,TRBV21-1,-,14,TGTGCCAGCAGCCAGGGGGAACCCAATCAGCCCCAGCATTTT,CASSQGEPNQPQHF
TRBJ1-2,TRBD1,TRBV5-1,-,13,TGCGCCAGCAGTCCGGACAGGGCATATGGCTACACCTTC,CASSPDRAYGYTF
TRBJ2-2,-,TRBV18,-,15,TGTGCCAGCTCACCGGGGCAGATGTACACCGGGGAGCTGTTTTTT,CASSPGQMYTGELFF
TRBJ2-1,TRBD2,TRBV19,-,15,TGTGCCAGTAGTATAGCTAGCGGGGGGATCAATGAGCAGTTCTTC,CASSIASGGINEQFF
TRBJ1-3,-,TRBV4-1,few,16,TGCGCCAGCAGCCAAAAATGGGGCAGGTTTGGAAACACCATATATTTT,CASSQKWGRFGNTIYF
TRBJ2-5,-,TRBV7-3,-,14,TGTGCCAGCAGCTTAACAGGGGTCCGAGAGACCCAGTACTTC,CASSLTGVRETQYF
TRBJ2-3,-,TRBV9,once,14,TGTGCCAGCAGCCCCCTGTTCCCCCCAGTTACGCAGTATTTT,CASSPLFPPVTQYF
TRBJ1-4,-,TRBV5-4,few,15,TGTGCCAGCAGCCCAGACGGGGTAACTAATGAAAAACTGTTTTTT,CASSPDGVTNEKLFF
TRBJ1-2,-,TRBV7-2,-,13,TGTGCCAGCAGCTTAACAGATATCGGTGGCTACACCTTC,CASSLTDIGGYTF
TRBJ2-7,-,TRBV6-5,-,12,TGTGCCAGCAGGGAGAGGGATAACGAGCAGTACTTC,CASRERDNEQYF
TRBJ2-5,-,TRBV9,-,14,TGTGCCAGCAGCGCAATACTGGGGGGAGAGACCCAGTACTTC,CASSAILGGETQYF
TRBJ2-3,TRBD2,TRBV7-2,-,14,TGTGCCAGCAGCTCGGGACTATACACAGATACGCAGTATTTT,CASSSGLYTDTQYF
TRBJ1-1,TRBD1,TRBV30,-,12,TGTGCCTGCGCAACAACGGGGGACAGCGCTTTCTTT,CACATTGDSAFF
TRBJ2-7,TRBD1,TRBV6-5,-,16,TGTGCCAGCAGTTACCGTGGGGCAGGGGGAGTCGACGAGCAGTACTTC,CASSYRGAGGVDEQYF